The clone carrying this T cell receptor (beta chain) was seen at least ten times. What it binds is unknown. This specimen belongs to a study of T cell repertoires in cytomegalovirus infection. The wider study: CMV infection plus the matching HLA type was flagged by public TCR beta signatures.

Via MiXCR, TCRdb re-called the reads, giving one row per CDR3 protein. This repertoire shows around 750,000 distinct CDR3 sequences, about 33% found once; its top ten account for roughly 12%. The CDR3 covers 14 residues. V lost 5 bases and J 1 base, leaving 11 bases between the germline ends. In germline, CDR1 is SGHVS, CDR2 FNYEAQ. Overall study results and limits: In two of eight donors, the top clonotype was HLA-C-restricted CMV-specific.

The sample here was cultured CD8+ T cells from PBMCs, taken from culture after CMV antigen stimulation. V usage is TRBV7-6 and J usage is TRBJ1-1, with D perhaps matching TRBD1 (5 bases). The receptor's source is a human donor in good health (CMV status not recorded). Some clones in this sample may be carry-over from other donors' samples. CDR3 residues: CASSNRDSNTEAFF. The CDR3, as DNA: TGTGCCAGCAGCAACCGGGACTCGAACACTGAAGCTTTCTTT. The entire variable domain, with the rest obtained from reference TRBV7-6 and TRBJ1-1, is as follows: GAGVSQSPRYKVTKRGQDVALRCDPISGHVSLYWYRQALGQGPEFLTYFNYEAQQDKSGLPNDRFSAERPEGSISTLTIQRTEQRDSAMYRCASSNRDSNTEAFFGQGTRLTVV.